Presented here are 17 T cell receptor beta chains from one specimen sequenced in a study of a mutant IDH1 vaccine in newly diagnosed glioma. These receptors lack a known antigen. Noted time point: week 11, during vaccination. Doses comprised 300 ug of mutant IDH1 20-mer peptide each, plus topical imiquimod. Assay: immunoSEQ multiplex PCR; the TCRdb copy retains only in-frame clones and omits some. The data hold about 36,000 clones, with around 80% observed a single time. The material was peripheral blood mononuclear cells (PBMCs), obtained from a glioma patient whose treatment included an IDH1 peptide vaccine. These receptors were collected from a woman between 25 and 40 years old with glioma. Some clones in this sample may be carry-over from other donors' samples.

V usage is TRBV6-1 and J usage is TRBJ1-5; D gene unclear. The V and J ends lost 6 bases and 1 base respectively, with 4 bases between them. Germline CDR1 MNHNS, CDR2 SASEGT. CDR3 length equals 12 residues. The CDR3 loop reads CASRQSNQPQHF. CDR3 coding DNA: TGTGCCAGCAGGCAAAGCAATCAGCCCCAGCATTTT.

This clone occurred a few times. The V gene is TRBV2, the J gene TRBJ1-5, with a possible D match to TRBD1 (5 bases). V dropped 5 bases and J dropped 16 bases, with 18 bases sitting between them. The CDR3 contains 12 residues. Germline V gene sequence: CDR1 SNHLY, CDR2 FYNNEI. The CDR3 is CASSSISGTGHF. CDR3 DNA sequence: TGTGCCAGCAGTTCAATCTCCGGGACGGGACATTTT.

The chain employs TRBV10-3 and TRBJ1-5, with 8 bases matching TRBD1. V trimming: 5 bases; J trimming: 7 bases; junction bases outside the gene matches: 10. CDR1 ENHRY and CDR2 SYGVKD come from the germline V gene. The length of the CDR3 is 15 residues. CDR3 coding DNA: TGTGCCATCAGTCCGACAGGGGTGAACGAGCAGCCCCAGCATTTT. Residues: CAISPTGVNEQPQHF.

The chain's CDR3 is CASSPKMGGARNYGYTF. DNA for the CDR3: TGTGCCAGCAGCCCCAAGATGGGGGGGGCGCGGAACTATGGCTACACCTTC. The chain links TRBV5-5 to TRBJ1-2; D perhaps matches TRBD1 (6 bases). The ends were cut back, 4 bases at V and 2 bases at J, with 21 bases in the middle. The CDR3 consists of 17 residues. CDR1 SGHKS and CDR2 YYEKEE come from the germline V gene (reference sequence).

Regarding this clone: The junction and the germline gene differ at one end; a read error may be behind it. The chain combines TRBV13 with TRBJ2-5, with D perhaps assigned TRBD1 or TRBD2 (5 bases each). Germline V gives CDR1 PRHDT, CDR2 FYEKMQ (reference sequence). The CDR3 runs 14 residues. The CDR3 DNA sequence: TGTGCCAGCAGCGGCCGGGGACCCCAAAAGACCCAGTACTTC. As protein: CASSGRGPQKTQYF.

J is TRBJ2-3 and V is TRBV6-5; the D is unclear. Germline CDR1 and CDR2: MNHEY and SVGAGI. Trimming removed 0 bases at V and 7 bases at J, with 8 bases between. The CDR3 is 13 amino acids. The DNA for the CDR3 is TGTGCCAGCAGTTACTCGAATAGGAATACGCAGTATTTT. It specifies CASSYSNRNTQYF.

The CDR3 region is CASSGQGVVHGYTF. CDR3 bases: TGTGCCAGCAGTGGTCAGGGGGTCGTCCATGGCTACACCTTC. The V call is TRBV25-1, the J call TRBJ1-2, with TRBD1 matching 7 bases. Trimming at V came to 4 bases and at J to 6 bases, leaving 8 bases not matched to a gene. CDR1 and CDR2 from the germline V gene are MGHDK and SYGVNS. The CDR3 consists of 14 residues.

The J gene is TRBJ2-2, the V gene TRBV9, with D unclear. Germline assignment: CDR1 SGDLS and CDR2 YYNGEE. Trimming shortened V by 4 bases and J by 6 bases, and 10 bases separated the two germline ends. This CDR3 region has 13 residues. CDR3 bases: TGTGCCAGCAGCCCGATTAGTTCCGGGGAGCTGTTTTTT. Amino acid sequence: CASSPISSGELFF.

The V and J genes are TRBV6-5 and TRBJ2-1; TRBD2 aligns across 14 bases. Trimming removed 4 bases from V and 9 bases from J; junction bases left unmatched: 8. The CDR3 totals 16 residues. Germline-derived CDR1 and CDR2 are MNHEY and SVGAGI. The CDR3 reads CASSSAGTSGRGEQFF. The CDR3 DNA reads TGTGCCAGCAGTTCTGCCGGGACTAGCGGGAGAGGTGAGCAGTTCTTC.

This chain uses TRBV19 with TRBJ1-5; no clear D. The CDR3 extends over 15 amino acids. The germline V gene has CDR1 LNHDA and CDR2 SQIVND (reference sequence). Trimming shortened V by 3 bases and J by 5 bases, and 14 bases separated the two germline ends. DNA for the CDR3: TGTGCCAGTAGTATCCAGGCCAGGACGGATCAGCCCCAGCATTTT. It is translated as CASSIQARTDQPQHF.

This clone was found once. The chain carries TRBV6-5 and TRBJ1-1, with 8 positions matching TRBD1. CDR3 size: 13 residues. V shed 6 bases and J 11 bases; nucleotides not matched to a gene: 11. Germline CDR1 and CDR2: MNHEY and SVGAGI. Here the CDR3 DNA reads TGTGCCAGCAGCTCACCGACAGGGGTCGTGGCTTTCTTT. Translated, it gives CASSSPTGVVAFF.

In its sample, this clone was seen a few times. The chain recombines TRBV9 with TRBJ1-1, with D possibly TRBD1 on 6 matching bases. The CDR3 is 15 amino acids. Germline V gene sequence: CDR1 SGDLS, CDR2 YYNGEE. Trimming cost V 2 bases and J 3 bases, with 14 bases left between them. The DNA of the CDR3 is TGTGCCAGCAGCGTTAGACAGGATGGGGACACTGAAGCTTTCTTT. Encoded protein: CASSVRQDGDTEAFF.

The genes are TRBV30 and TRBJ1-5, with a tentative D call TRBD1 (5 bases). This CDR3 comprises 16 residues. Between the trimmed V and J ends, which lost 3 bases and 2 bases, there was a span of 17 bases. Germline V gene lookup returns CDR1 GTSNPN and CDR2 SVGIG (reference sequence). The CDR3 here is CAWSERGRVGNQPQHF. For the CDR3, the DNA is TGTGCCTGGAGCGAGCGGGGCAGGGTGGGCAATCAGCCCCAGCATTTT.

The V call is TRBV9, the J call TRBJ2-3; 9 nucleotides match TRBD1. The J segment lost 3 bases and the V segment lost 3 bases, leaving 2 bases of the junction unmatched. The germline CDR1 and CDR2 sequences are SGDLS and YYNGEE. The CDR3 loop spans 14 amino acids. CDR3 in amino acids: CASSGGTGTDTQYF. CDR3 coding DNA: TGTGCCAGCAGCGGAGGGACAGGGACAGATACGCAGTATTTT.

This sequence joins TRBV7-9 and TRBJ1-1; 7 positions agree with TRBD1. In germline, CDR1 is SEHNR, CDR2 FQNEAQ (reference sequence). The junction had 7 bases not matched to a gene; V was cut back by 4 bases and J by 5 bases. This CDR3 has 14 amino acids. The CDR3 here is CASSSPDRATEAFF. For the CDR3, the DNA is TGTGCCAGCAGCTCGCCTGACAGGGCGACTGAAGCTTTCTTT.

The chain couples TRBV19 to TRBJ2-1; 8 bases line up with TRBD1. V was clipped by 4 bases and J by 0 bases; unmatched bases: 8. From germline, CDR1 is LNHDA and CDR2 SQIVND (reference sequence). The CDR3 sequence is 17 residues long. CDR3 coding DNA: TGTGCCAGTAGTACACCTCGGGACAGGCTCTCCTACAATGAGCAGTTCTTC. It yields the protein CASSTPRDRLSYNEQFF.

This sequence joins TRBV30 and TRBJ2-1; D may be TRBD1 (5 bases). The V and J ends lost 2 bases and 7 bases respectively, with 6 bases between them. The CDR3 is 11 amino acids. The germline CDR1 and CDR2 sequences are GTSNPN and SVGIG (reference sequence). The CDR3 spells CAWSRGNEQFF. For the CDR3, the DNA is TGTGCCTGGAGTAGGGGAAATGAGCAGTTCTTC.